This T cell receptor (beta chain) was profiled in a study of beta chain features in type 1 diabetes (dated by TCRdb to the late 2010s). General notes on the study: Mean age, gender distribution, total cell number and subset yield did not differ between patients and healthy donors. Regulatory and stem cell-like memory subsets were isolated from only 8 patients and roughly eight healthy donors, whereas naive and central memory subsets came from all 30 or so donors. In the study, recently diagnosed type 1 diabetes patients and matched healthy donors were compared on the TCRB repertoires of their sorted circulating CD4+ T cell subsets. A total of about 99,000,000 sorted cells were examined across all samples, and RNA yield correlated strongly with the number of cells per subset. Overall study outcomes, separate from this receptor: Because small numbers of individuals were included in the HLA sub-analyses, any influence of HLA type on TCRB rearrangement was left unresolved. PCR may preferentially amplify shorter templates, but because patient and control samples were amplified and corrected together, any resulting skew would affect both groups equally. At VDJ recombination sites, type 1 diabetes patients had fewer insertions and more deleted nucleotides, which implies abnormalities in thymic rearrangement. In all four CD4+ subsets, TCRB CDR3 length was moderately but significantly shorter in type 1 diabetes patients. Sequencing cDNA rather than genomic DNA could over-represent highly expressing activated cells, although activation and CD3 levels did not differ between groups. Naive, central memory and regulatory TCRB repertoires appeared more similar among patients than among healthy donors.

This clone occurred a few times. The antigen it binds to is not known. Base qualities are not at hand, and no much larger clone is one base apart. V and J are trimmed by 3 bases and 5 bases, and the gene matches miss 7 bases of the junction. The CDR3 sequence holds 16 residues, the cysteine and phenylalanine included. The retained sequence is limited to the CDR3, 48 bases, with the frame set at the first base. Via the germline V gene, CDR1 is SGHRS and CDR2 YFSETQ. The entire isolated RNA was reverse transcribed using the High Capacity cDNA Reverse Transcription Kit, and thus expressed TCRB transcripts were sequenced. Deep immunoSEQ sequencing was applied to naive, central memory and regulatory T cell samples, giving an average of about 3.6 million total reads per sample. After sorted cells were lysed in RLT buffer, RNA was extracted with DNase-treated RNeasy Micro or Mini kits, with the choice depending on cell number. To prevent cross-contamination, each cell subset was processed individually, whereas patient and healthy donor samples were processed jointly. Using the immunoSEQ multiplex PCR, TCRB sequences were amplified from cDNA into 87-bp fragments spanning the CDR3 region. Sequencing of the amplicons was done on the Illumina HiSeq platform. The original pipeline was this. Synthetic template baselines were used to correct PCR bias computationally, reads within Hamming distance 2 were collapsed together, and singletons that could not be merged were discarded. By aligning reads against IMGT, V, D and J genes, CDR3 length, and insertions or deletions at six rearrangement sites were assigned. Within each subset, clonotype counts were normalized to sorted cell number, after which true diversity and Gini coefficients were computed with the tcR R package. The overlap coefficient, calculated on TCRB nucleotide sequences, was used to measure repertoire sharing. Out-of-frame TCRB sequences from naive cells were analyzed to stand in for the pre-selection repertoire. The source is immuneACCESS, and TCRdb retained only in-frame sequences with V and J called. Part of the clones is not carried over; for the studies checked, unresolved V genes explain less than half of this, and the remainder is unexplained. V and J calls and clone size are given by that table; D and trimming were obtained from the DNA. Within this sample are hundreds of thousands of clones, with around 12% of them counted one time only. The ten biggest clones cover about 0.01% of the sample.

A single peripheral blood draw of 90 to 150 mL on average was collected from each donor into heparinised tubes. A BD FACSAria II was used to sort naive, central memory, regulatory and stem cell-like memory CD4+ T cells with a panel that included CD45RO, CCR7, CD25, CD127, CD95 and CD27. Every sorted population had a purity above 95%. Right away, PBMCs were isolated by Lymphoprep density gradient centrifugation and were stained directly, with no culture step. So that batch effects would be minimized, each experiment stained and sorted samples in pairs, pairing one healthy donor with one patient. This receptor chain uses TRBV5-1 and TRBJ2-2, with 10 bases in between that match TRBD1. The sequenced sample consisted of naive CD4+ T cells from blood. In light of the paper, this sample's cell subset or site label describes: true naive CD4+ T cells. The receptor comes from a young woman with type 1 diabetes. CDR3 loop: CASSWRTGGKTGELFF. The nucleotides are TGCGCCAGCAGCTGGCGGACAGGGGGAAAGACCGGGGAGCTGTTTTTT.